This TCR beta chain was documented in a study of cytomegalovirus exposure and HLA in healthy donors. Study conclusions and caveats: Presence/absence analyses rested on an assumption that sequencing depth was roughly uniform across donors. Reports showed the classifier diagnosing cytomegalovirus status with high specificity and sensitivity. Rare sequences made up most TCRs, while some public TCRs were found in many donors.

Amplification used 60 Vbeta primers and 13 Jbeta primers. TCRdb's table, derived via immunoSEQ multiplex PCR, lists solely in-frame clones and lacks some. The sample contains some 170,000 clones, around four fifths of which appear only once. Of note for this clone: The antigen remains undetermined.

Germline assignment: CDR1 SGHTS and CDR2 YDEGEE. J lost 4 bases, V lost 1 base, and 8 bases had no gene match. The CDR3 has 16 residues. The TCR originated in a woman under 30 in good health and CMV-seronegative. The source material was PBMCs. This chain uses TRBV5-8 with TRBJ2-1; 7 nucleotides line up with TRBD2. CDR3 nucleotide sequence: TGTGCCAGCAGCTTGTTCCTGGCAGCGGGATACAATGAGCAGTTCTTC. Translated: CASSLFLAAGYNEQFF.